These 9 T cell receptor beta chains were all obtained from the same sample, sequenced in a study of T cell responses to AZD1222 COVID-19 vaccine. Some clones are missing from TCRdb's copy, which holds only in-frame ones; the method was immunoSEQ multiplex PCR. The data show around 140,000 clones, roughly 85% seen once. The specimen was peripheral blood, collected 28 days after the second dose of the MenACWY control vaccine. Receptors originate from an adult who received the MenACWY meningococcal vaccine as a control.

The chain joins TRBV5-4 to TRBJ2-3; no definite D call. From germline, CDR1 is SGHNT and CDR2 YYREEE (reference sequence). V lost 4 bases to trimming and J lost 0 bases, with 15 bases between them. The CDR3 has 16 residues. CDR3: CASSQQADISTDTQYF. CDR3 DNA: TGTGCCAGCAGCCAGCAGGCAGACATAAGCACAGATACGCAGTATTTT.

V usage is TRBV19 and J usage is TRBJ2-4; perhaps TRBD1 as D (5 bases). Germline CDR1 LNHDA, CDR2 SQIVND (reference sequence). The CDR3 has 16 residues. The V end was cut by 9 bases, the J end by 1 base, with 19 bases between. In nucleotides, the CDR3 is TGTGCCAGCGCCACCCCCCAAAGGGGTGCCAAAAACATTCAGTACTTC. Its translation is CASATPQRGAKNIQYF. Full variable domain (outside the CDR3, taken from reference TRBV19 and TRBJ2-4): DGGITQSPKYLFRKEGQNVTLSCEQNLNHDAMYWYRQDPGQGLRLIYYSQIVNDFQKGDIAEGYSVSREKKESFPLTVTSAQKNPTAFYLCASATPQRGAKNIQYFGAGTRLSVL.

The V gene is TRBV28, the J gene TRBJ1-4, with D hard to call. The CDR3 has 12 amino acids. Trimming shortened V by 5 bases and J by 6 bases, and 7 bases separated the two germline ends. Germline CDR1 MDHEN, CDR2 SYDVKM. The CDR3 DNA sequence: TGTGCCAGCAGTACCAACGATGAAAAACTGTTTTTT. This translates into CASSTNDEKLFF.

The rearrangement links TRBV2 to TRBJ1-5; D gene ambiguous. Trimming took off 2 bases at V and 6 bases at J, with 11 bases between the two ends. Germline V gene lookup returns CDR1 SNHLY and CDR2 FYNNEI. The CDR3 length is 14 residues. CDR3 nucleotides: TGTGCCAGCAGTGAAAGGGAAGGGCGTCAGCCCCAGCATTTT. It translates to CASSEREGRQPQHF.

The rearrangement links TRBV12-5 to TRBJ2-4, with D perhaps TRBD1 or TRBD2 (5 bases each). Trimming cost V 6 bases and J 9 bases, with 12 bases left between them. CDR1 and CDR2 (germline): LGHNT, FRNRAP. The CDR3 consists of 12 residues. CDR3 in amino acids: CASGLGTGIQYF. CDR3 in DNA: TGTGCTAGTGGACTAGGGACGGGCATTCAGTACTTC.

This chain links TRBV2 with TRBJ2-2; 14 bases are shared with TRBD2. Losses at the gene ends were 5 bases for V and 6 bases for J; bases not matched to a gene: 2. Germline CDR1 SNHLY, CDR2 FYNNEI. This CDR3 comprises 15 residues. The CDR3 here is CASSRLAGGPGELFF. The CDR3 DNA reads as TGTGCCAGCAGTAGACTAGCGGGGGGGCCCGGGGAGCTGTTTTTT.

The V call is TRBV29-1, the J call TRBJ1-1, with 7 bases matching TRBD1. CDR1 and CDR2 from the germline V gene are SQVTM and ANQGSEA. V was clipped by 3 bases and J by 8 bases; unmatched bases: 12. The CDR3 loop spans 14 amino acids. Here the CDR3 reads CSVDFAGTGEEAFF. The CDR3 bases are TGCAGCGTTGACTTTGCAGGCACAGGGGAAGAAGCTTTCTTT.

In this sample, this clone turned up a few times. The chain recombines TRBV5-1 with TRBJ1-6, with D perhaps matching TRBD1 (6 bases). From germline, CDR1 is SGHRS and CDR2 YFSETQ. CDR3 length: 18 amino acids. V was pared by 0 bases and J by 1 base, with 14 bases between. CDR3 in DNA: TGCGCCAGCAGCTTGGAGACGGGGGGCGTTTCCTATAATTCACCCCTCCACTTT. It specifies CASSLETGGVSYNSPLHF.

The V and J genes are TRBV7-6 and TRBJ2-2, with a weak D call TRBD1 (6 bases). CDR3 size: 15 residues. Germline CDR1 SGHVS, CDR2 FNYEAQ. Trimming pared 6 bases from V and 6 bases from J, leaving 17 bases between. The CDR3 reads CASSLSSRTAGELFF. As DNA, the CDR3 is TGTGCCAGCAGTTTGTCTAGTAGGACAGCCGGGGAGCTGTTTTTT.